One T cell receptor (beta chain) is described in this entry. How the authors handled the data: Scientists estimated how many nucleated cells there were by amplifying reference gene primers. Only in-frame clones appear in the TCRdb table, and some are missing; sequencing was by immunoSEQ multiplex PCR. That table furnishes V, J and clone size, whereas the DNA furnished D and trimming. Here the sample spans some 250,000 clones, approximately 88% being singletons. This sample was taken from a study of blood T cell repertoires in COVID-19. Study-level background: Researchers got acute and convalescent COVID-19 samples from the United States, Italy and Spain. In each case, the material was cDNA or gDNA derived from T cells, B-cell-depleted T cells, or PBMCs.

This CDR3 spans 16 amino acids. V was pared by 1 base and J by 2 bases, with 12 bases between. CDR1 KGHSH and CDR2 LQKENI come from the germline V gene. The chain uses TRBV18 and TRBJ2-1; D is uncertain. The receptor was isolated from a man aged 40-55 years with acute or convalescent COVID-19. Sequencing was carried out using peripheral blood. CDR3 sequence reads: CASSPLAELTYNEQFF. CDR3 coding DNA: TGTGCCAGCTCACCACTGGCGGAGCTTACCTACAATGAGCAGTTCTTC.